A selection of T cell receptor beta chains follows, all from one sample in a study of cytomegalovirus exposure and HLA in healthy donors. TCRdb keeps only in-frame clones here, not all; method: immunoSEQ multiplex PCR. The table includes around 30,000 clones, about 60% detected once. The source material was PBMCs. These receptors all stem from a male donor in good health and CMV-seropositive. Each CDR3 is given with its conserved first and last residue. The D gene is left open where the match is weak. The size entry is marked missing in some rows and otherwise reads once, few, many or a size class.

j_call d_call v_call clone_size cdr3_nt cdr3_aa
TRBJ1-1 TRBD1 TRBV19 NA TGTGCCAGTAGTGAAAGGGGGCAGACTGAAGCTTTCTTT CASSERGQTEAFF
TRBJ2-5 NA TRBV5-8 NA TGTGCCAGCAGCTTGCGTAATCGGGAGACCCAGTACTTC CASSLRNRETQYF
TRBJ2-3 TRBD1 TRBV6-4 few TGTGCCACAGGACAGGGGGACACAGATACGCAGTATTTT CATGQGDTDTQYF
TRBJ1-1 TRBD1 TRBV6-1 NA TGTGCCAGCAGTGAAAGGGACAGGGCAGCTTTCTTT CASSERDRAAFF
TRBJ2-7 NA TRBV9 few TGTGCCAGCAGCGTAGAGCCGGGACTGGCCTCTCAGTACTTC CASSVEPGLASQYF
TRBJ1-1 NA TRBV4-1 NA TGCGCCAGCAGCCAAGATAGCGGGGAAGGGGACACTGAAGCTTTCTTT CASSQDSGEGDTEAFF
TRBJ1-4 TRBD1 TRBV7-9 NA TGTGCCAGCAGCCCCCTCGGACAGGGAGAAAATGAAAAACTGTTTTTT CASSPLGQGENEKLFF
TRBJ2-7 NA TRBV27 NA TGTGCCAGCAGGCCATGGGACTCCCCCTACGAGCAGTACTTC CASRPWDSPYEQYF
TRBJ1-1 NA TRBV7-3 large TGTGCCAGCAGCTTAACGGGCGCTGAAGCTTTCTTT CASSLTGAEAFF
TRBJ2-3 NA TRBV30 NA TGTGCCTGGAGTGTACCGGGACGCCGAAGAGGGGGAGATACGCAGTATTTT CAWSVPGRRRGGDTQYF
TRBJ2-1 NA TRBV27 NA TGTGCCAGCAGTTTTACTAGTCGTTCGGCTTACCTCTTC CASSFTSRSAYLF
TRBJ1-5 TRBD1 TRBV19 many TGTGCCAGTAGCCCTGGGACAGCTAGCAATCAGCCCCAGCATTTT CASSPGTASNQPQHF
TRBJ1-3 TRBD1 TRBV5-6 NA TGTGCCAGCAGCCGACAGGGACCCACTGGAAACACCATATATTTT CASSRQGPTGNTIYF